This T cell receptor beta chain was sequenced in a study of cytomegalovirus exposure and HLA in healthy donors. Study-wide results and limits: Being productive about 87% or about 30% of the time was typical of most TCR beta V segments in an earlier analysis.

PCR involved 60 Vbeta and 13 Jbeta primers. Profiled with immunoSEQ multiplex PCR; TCRdb holds only in-frame clones, not every one. The sample has under 200,000 clones, approximately 71% seen once; the top ten hold about 5%. A note on this clone: What it binds is not known.

Unrecorded immune exposure was likely among donors, who were nominally healthy when sampled. The germline CDR1 and CDR2 sequences are MGHRA and YSYEKL. This CDR3 is built from 15 residues. V dropped 1 base and J dropped 6; count of bases not matched to a gene: 4. The receptor was isolated from a young woman in good health and CMV-seropositive. What was sequenced was PBMCs. The V and J genes are TRBV4-1 and TRBJ2-1; 9 nucleotides align to TRBD2. In DNA, the CDR3 is TGCGCCAGCAGCCAAGTTCGAGCGGGAGGCAATGAGCAGTTCTTC. Translating it yields CASSQVRAGGNEQFF.